The rows below give T cell receptor beta chains drawn from one sample of a study of post-analysis software for immune sequencing data. In TCRdb, the PCR reads were re-called with MiXCR into one record per CDR3 protein. The sample holds approximately 360,000 distinct CDR3 sequences, around a third seen once. Sequencing input: blood. The receptor source for this set is a girl between 5 and 17 years old with multiple sclerosis. Each CDR3 is given with its conserved first and last residue. Fields, in order: D gene, J gene, clone size, V gene, CDR3 DNA, CDR3 protein. D genes are given only for firm matches. Size values are once, few and many counts, or a class for expanded clones, and some rows have none.

>NA|TRBJ1-2|few|TRBV4-2
TGTGCCAGCAGCCGCCAATTTGACAGGAGCGGCTACACCTTC
CASSRQFDRSGYTF
>TRBD1|TRBJ1-2|few|TRBV16
TGTGCCAGCAGCCCCCAGACAGGGGGCACGATCAGCGACACCTTC
CASSPQTGGTISDTF
>NA|TRBJ2-7|few|TRBV27
TGTGCCAGCAGTTCCTACGGACAGCCTGCCTACGAGCAGTACTTC
CASSSYGQPAYEQYF
>TRBD2|TRBJ2-1|NA|TRBV27
TGTGCCAGCAGTTTACAGCGGGGGGGCTACAATGAGCAGTTCTTC
CASSLQRGGYNEQFF
>NA|TRBJ1-5|NA|TRBV7-8
TGTGCCAGCAGCTTAGACCCAAATCAGCCCCAGCATTTT
CASSLDPNQPQHF
>NA|TRBJ2-3|few|TRBV5-1
TGCGCCAGCAGTTCGATGCGACAGGTCCAGTATACGCAGTATTTT
CASSSMRQVQYTQYF
>NA|TRBJ2-3|NA|TRBV20-1
TGCAGTGCTAGGGCGGATAAACCATATAGCACAGATACGCAGTATTTT
CSARADKPYSTDTQYF
>NA|TRBJ2-3|NA|TRBV29-1
TGCAGCGGGCTAAAGCAGGGCCCCATTAGAGATACGCAGTATTTT
CSGLKQGPIRDTQYF
>NA|TRBJ2-7|NA|TRBV20-1
TGCAGTGCTAGAGATCAGGAGACGGCGACCCACGAGCAGTACTTC
CSARDQETATHEQYF
>TRBD1|TRBJ1-4|NA|TRBV12-3/TRBV12-4
TGTGCCAGCAGTCCTGGACAGGGGAAAGAGGGACCTGGAAAACTGTTTTTT
CASSPGQGKEGPGKLFF
>NA|TRBJ1-2|few|TRBV6-2/TRBV6-3
TGTGCCAGCAGTTACCAGGGGAACTATGGCTACACCTTC
CASSYQGNYGYTF
>NA|TRBJ2-7|NA|TRBV6-5
TGTGCCAGCAGTCGCAGACAGATCTACGAGCAGTACTTC
CASSRRQIYEQYF
>NA|TRBJ2-3|NA|TRBV15
TGTGCCACTTCTCCGGTTCTCTTCACAGATACGCAGTATTTT
CATSPVLFTDTQYF
>NA|TRBJ1-2|few|TRBV6-1
TGTGCCAGCAGTGAAGGGGACATCTACGACCTACCCTATGGCTACACCTTC
CASSEGDIYDLPYGYTF
>TRBD1|TRBJ2-6|NA|TRBV3-1
TGTGCCAGCAGCCTAAGGGGGCCCACCTCTGGGGCCAACGTCCTGACTTTC
CASSLRGPTSGANVLTF
>TRBD2|TRBJ2-1|few|TRBV7-9
TGTGCCAGCACGACTAGCGGTGCTTACAATGAGCAGTTCTTC
CASTTSGAYNEQFF
>NA|TRBJ1-1|few|TRBV20-1
TGCAGTGCTAGAGATACCCAGGGTGGGAACACTGAAGCTTTCTTT
CSARDTQGGNTEAFF
>NA|TRBJ1-2|few|TRBV6-6
TGTGCCAGCCTACTTGGGGGGGGGCTCTCTAACTATGGCTACACCTTC
CASLLGGGLSNYGYTF
>NA|TRBJ2-1|NA|TRBV6-1
TGTGCCAGCAGGGCGGCCGGGGCCTACAATGAGCAGTTCTTC
CASRAAGAYNEQFF
>NA|TRBJ2-7|NA|TRBV6-4
TGTGCCAGCAGTGCAGGGAGCGAGGGCTACGAGCAGTACTTC
CASSAGSEGYEQYF
>TRBD2|TRBJ2-1|few|TRBV7-8
TGTGCCAGCAGCATTAGCGGGGGGGCGTACAATGAGCAGTTCTTC
CASSISGGAYNEQFF
>NA|TRBJ2-5|few|TRBV12-3/TRBV12-4
TGTGCCAGCAGTTTAGAGGCAAGGAGCCCCTTAGGGGAGACCCAGTACTTC
CASSLEARSPLGETQYF
>NA|TRBJ1-5|NA|TRBV7-2
TGTGCCAGCAGCTTCTCATGGGACACCCTTTATCAGCCCCAGCATTTT
CASSFSWDTLYQPQHF
>NA|TRBJ2-1|few|TRBV7-8
TGTGCCAGCAGCCCAAGACGGGTTTTCTCCTACAATGAGCAGTTCTTC
CASSPRRVFSYNEQFF
>TRBD2|TRBJ2-3|few|TRBV20-1
TGCAGTGCCCCCGAGGGCGGGGGGGCAGCAGATACGCAGTATTTT
CSAPEGGGAADTQYF